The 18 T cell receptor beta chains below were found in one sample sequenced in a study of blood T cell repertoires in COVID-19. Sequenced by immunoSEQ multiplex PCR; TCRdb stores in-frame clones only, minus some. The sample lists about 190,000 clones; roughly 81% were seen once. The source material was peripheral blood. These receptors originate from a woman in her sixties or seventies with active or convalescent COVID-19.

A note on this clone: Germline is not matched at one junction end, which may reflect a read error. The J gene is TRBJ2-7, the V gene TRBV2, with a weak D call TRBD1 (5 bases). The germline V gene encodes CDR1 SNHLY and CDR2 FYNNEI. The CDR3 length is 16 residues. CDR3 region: CASKNPDSFTYYEQYF. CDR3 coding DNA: TGTGCGAGCAAAAACCCCGACAGCTTCACATACTACGAGCAGTACTTC.

The CDR3 loop is CASSHVAGGVAGELFF. In nucleotides, the CDR3 is TGTGCCAGCAGCCACGTAGCGGGAGGAGTGGCCGGGGAGCTGTTTTTT. V is TRBV3-1 (or the pseudogene TRBV3-2) and J is TRBJ2-2; TRBD2 matches 10 bases. CDR1 and CDR2 (germline): LGHDT, YNNKEL (reference sequence). V was clipped by 3 bases and J by 6 bases; unmatched bases: 7. The CDR3 length is 16 residues.

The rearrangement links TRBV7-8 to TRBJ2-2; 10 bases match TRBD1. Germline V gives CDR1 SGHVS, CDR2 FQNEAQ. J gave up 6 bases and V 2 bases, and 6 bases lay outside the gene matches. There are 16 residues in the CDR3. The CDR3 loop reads CASSLPGQGSSGELFF. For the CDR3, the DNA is TGTGCCAGCAGCTTACCGGGACAGGGGTCCTCCGGGGAGCTGTTTTTT.

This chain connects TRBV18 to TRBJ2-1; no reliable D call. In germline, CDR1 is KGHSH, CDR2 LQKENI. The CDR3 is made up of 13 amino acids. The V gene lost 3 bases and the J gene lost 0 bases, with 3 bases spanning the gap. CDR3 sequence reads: CASSPLSYNEQFF. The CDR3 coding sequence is TGTGCCAGCTCACCCCTCTCCTACAATGAGCAGTTCTTC.

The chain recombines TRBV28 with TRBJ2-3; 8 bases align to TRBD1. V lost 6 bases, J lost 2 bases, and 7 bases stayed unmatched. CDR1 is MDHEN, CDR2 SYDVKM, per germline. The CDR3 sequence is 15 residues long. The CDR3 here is CASRPQGANTDTQYF. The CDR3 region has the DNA TGTGCCAGCAGGCCGCAGGGGGCGAACACAGATACGCAGTATTTT.

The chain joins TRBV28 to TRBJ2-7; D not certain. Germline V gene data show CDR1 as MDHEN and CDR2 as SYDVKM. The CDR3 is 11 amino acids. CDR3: CDTTVTYEQYF. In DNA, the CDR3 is TGTGATACTACCGTTACCTACGAGCAGTACTTC.

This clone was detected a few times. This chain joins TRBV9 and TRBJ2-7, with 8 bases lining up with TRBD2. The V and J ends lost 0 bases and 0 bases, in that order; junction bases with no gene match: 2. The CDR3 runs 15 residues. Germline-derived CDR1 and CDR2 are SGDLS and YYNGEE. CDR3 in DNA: TGTGCCAGCAGCGTAGGACTAGCGAACTCCTACGAGCAGTACTTC. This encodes CASSVGLANSYEQYF.

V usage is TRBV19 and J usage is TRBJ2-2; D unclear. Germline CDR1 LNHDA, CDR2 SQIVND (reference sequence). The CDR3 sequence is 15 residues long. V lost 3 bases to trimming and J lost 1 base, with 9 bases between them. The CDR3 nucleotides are TGTGCCAGTAGTATCTGGCTAGGGAACACCGGGGAGCTGTTTTTT. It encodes CASSIWLGNTGELFF.

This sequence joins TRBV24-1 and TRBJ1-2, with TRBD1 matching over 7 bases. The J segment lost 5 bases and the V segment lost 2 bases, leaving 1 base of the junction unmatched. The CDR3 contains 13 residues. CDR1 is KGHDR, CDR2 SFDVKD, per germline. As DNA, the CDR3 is TGTGCCACCAGTGATTCAGGGGGGTATGGCTACACCTTC. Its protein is CATSDSGGYGYTF.

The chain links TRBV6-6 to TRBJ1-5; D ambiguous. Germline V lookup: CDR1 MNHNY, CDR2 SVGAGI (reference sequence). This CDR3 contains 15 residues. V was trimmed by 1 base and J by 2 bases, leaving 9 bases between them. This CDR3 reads CASSYYTGGNQPQHF. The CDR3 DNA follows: TGTGCCAGCAGTTACTACACCGGGGGCAATCAGCCCCAGCATTTT.

The CDR3: CSGDRAAEAFF. Here the CDR3 DNA reads TGCAGTGGCGACAGGGCGGCTGAAGCTTTCTTT. This rearrangement joins TRBV20-1 to TRBJ1-1; 7 bases fit TRBD1. Trimming cost V 7 bases and J 6 bases; bases outside gene matches: 5. Germline CDR1 is DFQATT and CDR2 is SNEGSKA (reference sequence). The CDR3 contains 11 residues.

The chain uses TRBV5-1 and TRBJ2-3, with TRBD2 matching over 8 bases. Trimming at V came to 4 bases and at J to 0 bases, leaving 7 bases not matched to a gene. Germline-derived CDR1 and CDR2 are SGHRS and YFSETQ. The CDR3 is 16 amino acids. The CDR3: CASSQGLARSTDTQYF. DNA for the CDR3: TGCGCCAGCAGCCAAGGACTAGCCCGGAGCACAGATACGCAGTATTTT.

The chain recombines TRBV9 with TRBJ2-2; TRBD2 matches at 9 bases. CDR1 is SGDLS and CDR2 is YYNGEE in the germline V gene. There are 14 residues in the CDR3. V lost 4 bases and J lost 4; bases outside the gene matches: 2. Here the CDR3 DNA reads TGTGCCAGCAGCCCGGGACTAGCCACCGGGGAGCTGTTTTTT. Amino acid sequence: CASSPGLATGELFF.

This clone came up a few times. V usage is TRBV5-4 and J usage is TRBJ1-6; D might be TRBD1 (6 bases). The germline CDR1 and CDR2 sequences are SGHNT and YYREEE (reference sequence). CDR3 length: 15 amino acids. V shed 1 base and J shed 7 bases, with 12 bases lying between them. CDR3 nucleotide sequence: TGTGCCAGCAGCTTGACTATAGGGGGAAATTCACCCCTCCACTTT. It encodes CASSLTIGGNSPLHF.

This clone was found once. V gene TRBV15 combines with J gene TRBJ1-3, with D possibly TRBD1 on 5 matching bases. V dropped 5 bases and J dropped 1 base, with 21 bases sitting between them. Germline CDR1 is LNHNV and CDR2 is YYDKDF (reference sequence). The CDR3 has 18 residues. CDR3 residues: CATSPKGNRVSSGNTIYF. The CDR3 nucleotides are TGTGCCACCAGCCCAAAGGGGAATAGGGTCAGTTCTGGAAACACCATATATTTT. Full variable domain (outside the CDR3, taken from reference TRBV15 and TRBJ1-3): DAMVIQNPRYQVTQFGKPVTLSCSQTLNHNVMYWYQQKSSQAPKLLFHYYDKDFNNEADTPDNFQSRRPNTSFCFLDIRSPGLGDTAMYLCATSPKGNRVSSGNTIYFGEGSWLTVV.

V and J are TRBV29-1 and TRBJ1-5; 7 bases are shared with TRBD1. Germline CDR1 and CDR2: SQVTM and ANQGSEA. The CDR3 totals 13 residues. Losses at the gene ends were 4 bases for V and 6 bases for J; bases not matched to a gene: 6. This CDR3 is CSVATGPSQPQHF. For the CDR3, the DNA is TGCAGCGTTGCGACAGGGCCCAGTCAGCCCCAGCATTTT.

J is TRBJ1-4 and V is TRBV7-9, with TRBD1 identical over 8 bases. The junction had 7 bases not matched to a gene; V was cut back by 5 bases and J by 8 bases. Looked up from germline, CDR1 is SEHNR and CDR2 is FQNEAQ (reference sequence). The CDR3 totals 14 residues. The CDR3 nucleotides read TGTGCCAGCAGCCGACAGGGGTCGGGAGAAAAACTGTTTTTT. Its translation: CASSRQGSGEKLFF.

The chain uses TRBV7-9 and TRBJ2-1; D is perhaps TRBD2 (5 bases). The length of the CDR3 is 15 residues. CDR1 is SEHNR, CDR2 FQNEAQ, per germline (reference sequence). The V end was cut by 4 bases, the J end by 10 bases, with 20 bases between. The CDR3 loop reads CASSSVAYTPLEQFF. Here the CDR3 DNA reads TGTGCCAGCAGCTCAGTAGCGTATACCCCGTTAGAGCAGTTCTTC. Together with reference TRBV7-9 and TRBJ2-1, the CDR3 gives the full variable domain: DTGVSQNPRHKITKRGQNVTFRCDPISEHNRLYWYRQTLGQGPEFLTYFQNEAQLEKSRLLSDRFSAERPKGSFSTLEIQRTEQGDSAMYLCASSSVAYTPLEQFFGPGTRLTVL.